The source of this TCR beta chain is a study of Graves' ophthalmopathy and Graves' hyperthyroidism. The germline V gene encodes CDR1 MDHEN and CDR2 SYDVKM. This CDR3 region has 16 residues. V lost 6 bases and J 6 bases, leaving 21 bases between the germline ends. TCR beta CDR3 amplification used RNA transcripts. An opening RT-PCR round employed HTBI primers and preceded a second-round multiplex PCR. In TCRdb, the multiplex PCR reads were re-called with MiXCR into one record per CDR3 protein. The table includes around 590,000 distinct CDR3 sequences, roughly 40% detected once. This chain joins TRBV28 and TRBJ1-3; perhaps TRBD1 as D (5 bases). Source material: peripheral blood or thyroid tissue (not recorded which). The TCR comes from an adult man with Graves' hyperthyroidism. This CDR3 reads CASSPSGPSGANTIYF. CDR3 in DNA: TGTGCCAGCAGCCCGAGCGGACCGAGTGGGGCAAACACCATATATTTT.